This TCR beta chain was retrieved from a study of metastatic and nonmetastatic thyroid tumors. Looking at the study overall: The study looked at repertoires side by side in blood and in tumor or nodule tissue from malignant and benign thyroid patients.

Patients underwent thyroid surgery, and none had received any treatment before it. On this clone: What it binds is unknown.

In the original workflow: CDR3 was compared across clinicopathological groups, and the resulting differences were used to build a distant-metastasis classifier for papillary thyroid cancer. TCRdb reanalyzed the PCR reads with MiXCR. TCRdb's processing, not the authors', yielded these V and J calls. Of thousands of clones detected, approximately 17% appear once; the ten largest clones hold over 15%. Whole-study findings and limits: Relative to benign nodules, malignant thyroid tumors were reportedly characterized by significantly elevated TCR beta diversity in blood and tumor.

Specimen: adjacent normal tissue. The receptor comes from a female donor with papillary thyroid cancer or a benign thyroid nodule (not recorded which). Some clones in this sample may be carry-over from other donors' samples.

Here the CDR3 DNA reads TGTGCCAGCAGCTTAGTAGCGGGGGCGTACGAGCAGTACTTC. It yields the protein CASSLVAGAYEQYF. The genes are TRBV7-2 and TRBJ2-7, with 9 bases that match TRBD2. CDR1 and CDR2 from the germline V gene are SGHTA and FQGNSA. V shed 1 base, J shed 4 bases, and the junction held 2 bases outside the gene matches. The CDR3 has 14 amino acids.